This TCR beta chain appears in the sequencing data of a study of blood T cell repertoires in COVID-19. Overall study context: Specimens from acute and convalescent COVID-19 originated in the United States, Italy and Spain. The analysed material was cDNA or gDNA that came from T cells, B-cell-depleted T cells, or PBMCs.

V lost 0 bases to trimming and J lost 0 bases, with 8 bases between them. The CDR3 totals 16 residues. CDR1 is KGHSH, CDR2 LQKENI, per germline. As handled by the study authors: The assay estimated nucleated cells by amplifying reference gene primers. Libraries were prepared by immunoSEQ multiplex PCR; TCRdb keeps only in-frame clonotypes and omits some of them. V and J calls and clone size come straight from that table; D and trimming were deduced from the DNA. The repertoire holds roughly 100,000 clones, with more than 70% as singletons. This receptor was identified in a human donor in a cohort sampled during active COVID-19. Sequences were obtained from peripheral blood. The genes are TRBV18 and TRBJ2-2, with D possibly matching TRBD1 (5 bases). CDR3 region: CASSPPAGTNTGELFF. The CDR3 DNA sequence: TGTGCCAGCTCACCACCGGCAGGGACGAACACCGGGGAGCTGTTTTTT. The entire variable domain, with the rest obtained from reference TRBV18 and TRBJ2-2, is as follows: NAGVMQNPRHLVRRRGQEARLRCSPMKGHSHVYWYRQLPEEGLKFMVYLQKENIIDESGMPKERFSAEFPKEGPSILRIQQVVRGDSAAYFCASSPPAGTNTGELFFGEGSRLTVL.